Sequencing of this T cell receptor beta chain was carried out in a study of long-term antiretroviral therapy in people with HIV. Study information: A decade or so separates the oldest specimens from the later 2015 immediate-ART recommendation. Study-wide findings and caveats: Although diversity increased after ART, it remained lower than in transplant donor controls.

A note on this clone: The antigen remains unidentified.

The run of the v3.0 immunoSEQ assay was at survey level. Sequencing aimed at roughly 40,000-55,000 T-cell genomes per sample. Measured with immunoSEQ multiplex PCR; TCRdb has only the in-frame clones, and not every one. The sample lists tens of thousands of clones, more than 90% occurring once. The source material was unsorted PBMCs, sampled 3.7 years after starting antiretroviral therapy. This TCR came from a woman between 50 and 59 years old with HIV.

CDR3 DNA: TGTGCCAGCAGCCCTAGTTGGGGACCCCAAGAGACCCAGTACTTC. This encodes CASSPSWGPQETQYF. The chain couples TRBV9 to TRBJ2-5, with D possibly called TRBD1 or TRBD2 (5 bases each). The CDR3 sequence is 15 residues long. Trimming took 4 bases from V and 1 from J, leaving 14 bases between them. Germline V gives CDR1 SGDLS, CDR2 YYNGEE.